This record covers a single TCR beta chain. The method was immunoSEQ multiplex PCR; TCRdb's version includes in-frame clones alone and lacks a portion of them. In the table there are about 130,000 clones, roughly 96% of which are singletons. This specimen belongs to a study of T cell changes during pregnancy in multiple sclerosis. The germline gives CDR1 SNHLY, CDR2 FYNNEI. The CDR3 extends over 13 amino acids. Trimming pared 6 bases from V and 10 bases from J, leaving 16 bases between. The origin of this receptor is a female donor with multiple sclerosis, enrolled in a pregnancy study. V gene TRBV2 combines with J gene TRBJ1-5, with D perhaps TRBD1 (5 bases). The source material was peripheral blood, sampled after pregnancy. The CDR3 loop reads CASRTNQGLPQHF. The DNA for the CDR3 is TGTGCCAGCAGGACGAACCAGGGTCTCCCCCAGCATTTT.